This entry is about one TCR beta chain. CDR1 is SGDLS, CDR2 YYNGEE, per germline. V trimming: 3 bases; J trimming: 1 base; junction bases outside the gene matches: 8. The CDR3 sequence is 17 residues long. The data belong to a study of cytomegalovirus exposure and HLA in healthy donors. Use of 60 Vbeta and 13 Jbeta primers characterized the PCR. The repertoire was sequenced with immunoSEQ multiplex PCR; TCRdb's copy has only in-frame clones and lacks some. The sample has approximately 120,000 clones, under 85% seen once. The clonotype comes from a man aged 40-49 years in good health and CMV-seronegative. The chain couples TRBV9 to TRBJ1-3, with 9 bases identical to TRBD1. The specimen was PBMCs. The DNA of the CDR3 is TGTGCCAGCAGCGGCCGGGACAGGGTTTCGTCTGGAAACACCATATATTTT. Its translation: CASSGRDRVSSGNTIYF.